Detailed here is one T cell receptor beta chain. CDR1 and CDR2 (germline): SGHTA, FQGNSA. The CDR3 has 16 residues. V gave up 1 base and J gave up 4 bases; unmatched junction bases: 6. In the authors' workflow: Researchers report that nucleated cell counts were estimated from reference gene primer amplification. Here immunoSEQ multiplex PCR was the method, and the copy in TCRdb shows in-frame clones only, minus some. That table supplies the V and J calls and clone size; D and trimming were determined from the DNA. Counted here are 130,000 to 150,000 clones, about 85% occurring once; the ten biggest clones make up about 3%. This sample was taken from a study of blood T cell repertoires in COVID-19. Whole-study context: Sites in the United States, Italy and Spain provided acute and convalescent COVID-19 samples. Sample material is recorded as cDNA or gDNA derived from T cells, B-cell-depleted T cells, or PBMCs.

The TCR sequence derives from a middle-aged woman with active or convalescent COVID-19. The sequencing input was peripheral blood. The chain recombines TRBV7-2 with TRBJ2-2, with 7 bases identical to TRBD2. The CDR3 reads CASSLGSLAVTGELFF. The CDR3 nucleotides are TGTGCCAGCAGCTTAGGATCTCTAGCGGTCACCGGGGAGCTGTTTTTT.